The present T cell receptor beta chain was sequenced within a study of T cell responses to AZD1222 COVID-19 vaccine. Assay used: immunoSEQ multiplex PCR; TCRdb lists only in-frame clones, some missing. The profile shows 95,000 to 100,000 clones, more than 70% of them singletons. Study-level findings and limits: Spike was spanned by vaccine-associated CD4 TCRs, with dominance at 160-218 and 743-854. Reports say nearly half of spike-specific TCRs go after unmutated variant regions. The number of AZD1222 recipients seropositive at baseline was only 6 or 7. The sample set comprised mostly white British donors with more females, and clonal diversity was possibly underestimated.

For this clone: The target antigen is unknown.

V lost 6 bases, J lost 0 bases, and 20 bases lay in between. Germline V lookup: CDR1 LNHDA, CDR2 SQIVND (reference sequence). CDR3 length equals 17 residues. The sequences come from peripheral blood, collected 28 days after the second AZD1222 dose. This rearrangement joins TRBV19 to TRBJ1-2; no clear D. This clonotype was sampled from an adult who received the AZD1222 COVID-19 vaccine. This CDR3 reads CASSAQDGYITNYGYTF. DNA of the CDR3: TGTGCCAGTAGCGCCCAGGACGGATACATTACTAACTATGGCTACACCTTC.